Below, 8 T cell receptor beta chains from the same sample are listed, as sequenced in a study of blood T cell repertoires in COVID-19. Profiled with immunoSEQ multiplex PCR; TCRdb holds only in-frame clones, not every one. The table shows 30,000 to 40,000 clones, with 93% occurring only once. The sequenced sample consisted of peripheral blood. The receptors stem from a male donor with active COVID-19.

The chain links TRBV12-3 or TRBV12-4 to TRBJ1-5, with D possibly TRBD1 on 5 matching bases. The CDR3 totals 13 residues. The V end was cut by 5 bases, the J end by 4 bases, with 9 bases between. Here the CDR3 reads CASSPGGNQPQHF. DNA of the CDR3: TGTGCCAGCAGTCCCGGGGGGAATCAGCCCCAGCATTTT.

The gene calls are TRBV23-1 and TRBJ1-1, with D perhaps matching TRBD1 (6 bases). TRBV23-1 belongs to the ORF category, with a function that is uncertain. The CDR3 covers 12 residues. V shed 10 bases and J shed 5 bases, with 14 bases lying between them. CDR3: CANLQGRTEAFF. In DNA form, the CDR3 reads TGCGCCAACCTCCAGGGGAGAACTGAAGCTTTCTTT.

The chain combines TRBV19 with TRBJ1-5; D not resolved. Trimming removed 3 bases from V and 0 bases from J, with 18 bases in between. CDR1 is LNHDA, CDR2 SQIVND, per germline (reference sequence). CDR3 length: 18 amino acids. The CDR3 here is CASSILDSADYSNQPQHF. The DNA for the CDR3 is TGTGCCAGTAGTATTTTGGATTCGGCAGACTATAGCAATCAGCCCCAGCATTTT.

J is TRBJ1-4 and V is TRBV4-1, with a tentative D call TRBD1 (6 bases). With 4 bases removed from V and 4 bases from J, the gap between germline ends came to 13 bases. The germline CDR1 and CDR2 sequences are MGHRA and YSYEKL. This CDR3 contains 15 residues. The CDR3 loop reads CASSLNRVINEKLFF. The CDR3, as DNA: TGCGCCAGCAGCCTCAACAGGGTTATTAATGAAAAACTGTTTTTT.

V usage is TRBV18 and J usage is TRBJ1-1; no definite D call. CDR3 length: 14 amino acids. The V and J ends lost 2 bases and 1 base respectively, with 8 bases between them. Germline V gene data show CDR1 as KGHSH and CDR2 as LQKENI. DNA of the CDR3: TGTGCCAGCTCACCATCCGTAGAGAACACTGAAGCTTTCTTT. Protein: CASSPSVENTEAFF.

The chain links TRBV5-8 to TRBJ2-5, with 9 bases matching TRBD1. The CDR3 runs 14 residues. Unmatched junction bases numbered 6, after V lost 4 bases and J lost 5 bases. In germline, CDR1 is SGHTS, CDR2 YDEGEE. The CDR3 region has the DNA TGTGCCAGCAGCGACAGGGGGGGCGAGGAGACCCAGTACTTC. This sequence encodes CASSDRGGEETQYF.

This clone occurred once. V and J are TRBV6-1 and TRBJ1-1; TRBD1 aligns across 7 bases. J lost 2 bases, V lost 3 bases, and 6 bases had no gene match. This CDR3 region has 15 residues. Germline CDR1 and CDR2: MNHNS and SASEGT. CDR3 DNA sequence: TGTGCCAGCAGTGAGAGGACAGGCTTAAACACTGAAGCTTTCTTT. It translates to CASSERTGLNTEAFF.

The V call is TRBV19, the J call TRBJ1-1; 9 bases are a match to TRBD1. V lost 1 base to trimming and J lost 6 bases; unmatched junction nucleotides: 6. The CDR3 has 15 residues. Germline CDR1 is LNHDA and CDR2 is SQIVND (reference sequence). The CDR3 coding sequence is TGTGCCAGTAGTATAGGGGACAGGGTGGCCGCTGAAGCTTTCTTT. Residues: CASSIGDRVAAEAFF.